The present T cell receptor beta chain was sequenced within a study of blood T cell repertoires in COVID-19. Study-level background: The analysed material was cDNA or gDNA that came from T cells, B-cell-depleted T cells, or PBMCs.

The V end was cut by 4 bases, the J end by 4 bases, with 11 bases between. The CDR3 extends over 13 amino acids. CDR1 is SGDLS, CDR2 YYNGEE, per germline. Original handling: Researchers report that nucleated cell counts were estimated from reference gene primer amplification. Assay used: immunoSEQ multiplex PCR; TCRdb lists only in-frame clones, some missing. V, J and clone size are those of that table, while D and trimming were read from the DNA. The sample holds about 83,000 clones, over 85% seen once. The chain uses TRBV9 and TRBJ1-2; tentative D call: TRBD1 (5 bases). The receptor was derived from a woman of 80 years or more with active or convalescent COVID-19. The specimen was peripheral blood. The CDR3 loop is CASSLGPSYGYTF. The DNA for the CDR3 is TGTGCCAGCAGCTTGGGGCCGAGCTATGGCTACACCTTC.